This TCR beta chain was observed in a study of OX40 agonist ivuxolimab in advanced cancers. About the research overall: Those enrolled were roughly 80% male, with a mean age of around 55 years and ages from about 20 to 85.

Germline loops: CDR1 MNHNY, CDR2 SVGAGI (reference sequence). V was clipped by 5 bases and J by 4 bases, with 3 bases between them. CDR3 length: 10 amino acids. Prior autoimmune disease or systemic immunosuppression barred patients. Using immunoSEQ multiplex PCR, the repertoire was profiled, and TCRdb retains in-frame clones only, with some absent. The data contain tens of thousands of clones, around 86% of them seen just once; the ten biggest clones take up 3.5% to 4%. The chain couples TRBV6-6 to TRBJ2-7; unclear D gene. The starting material was CD4+ or CD8+ T cells sorted from blood, obtained in a trial of the OX40 agonist ivuxolimab. The receptor was isolated from an adult with an advanced solid tumor such as melanoma, head and neck, liver or kidney cancer. CDR3 nucleotides: TGTGCCAGCAGTAGGTACGAGCAGTACTTC. Encoded protein: CASSRYEQYF.